One and the same sample provided the 27 T cell receptor beta chains below, sequenced in a study of blood T cell repertoires in COVID-19. Profiling relied on immunoSEQ multiplex PCR, and the TCRdb table lists in-frame clones only, not all of them. The sample yields 160,000 or so clones, roughly nine tenths seen once. Specimen: peripheral blood. These receptor sequences come from a woman in her thirties or forties with acute or convalescent COVID-19.

CDR3 nucleotide sequence: TGCGCCAGCAGCCCGGGACTAGCGGGGGGGATACCTTCCACAGATACGCAGTATTTT. Encoded protein: CASSPGLAGGIPSTDTQYF. The rearrangement links TRBV4-1 to TRBJ2-3, with 16 positions matching TRBD2. This CDR3 spans 19 amino acids. CDR1 and CDR2 (germline): MGHRA, YSYEKL. V shed 4 bases, J shed 2 bases, and the junction held 9 bases outside the gene matches.

The rearrangement uses TRBV5-6 and TRBJ1-5; 8 bases agree with TRBD1. Germline V gene data show CDR1 as SGHDT and CDR2 as YYEEEE. The CDR3 totals 16 residues. Unmatched junction bases numbered 5, after V lost 0 bases and J lost 3 bases. CDR3 coding DNA: TGTGCCAGCAGCTTGGCGGCAGGGGGCAACAATCAGCCCCAGCATTTT. As protein: CASSLAAGGNNQPQHF. Combining the CDR3 with reference TRBV5-6 and TRBJ1-5 gives the whole variable domain DAGVTQSPTHLIKTRGQQVTLRCSPKSGHDTVSWYQQALGQGPQFIFQYYEEEERQRGNFPDRFSGHQFPNYSSELNVNALLLGDSALYLCASSLAAGGNNQPQHFGDGTRLSIL.

V usage is TRBV10-3 and J usage is TRBJ1-5; D uncertain. This CDR3 spans 17 amino acids. Trimming pared 0 bases from V and 0 bases from J, leaving 12 bases between. Germline CDR1 reads ENHRY; CDR2 reads SYGVKD. The CDR3 DNA sequence: TGTGCCATCAGTGAGTCCTTGTGGGCAGTTAGCAATCAGCCCCAGCATTTT. Protein product: CAISESLWAVSNQPQHF.

About this clone itself: At one end, the junction sequence differs from germline, possibly due to a read error. The V and J genes are TRBV7-7 and TRBJ2-5, with 9 bases aligning to TRBD2. This CDR3 spans 15 amino acids. The germline V gene has CDR1 SSHAT and CDR2 FNYEAQ (reference sequence). The CDR3 loop reads CASSARTSVQETQYF. The CDR3, as DNA: TGTGCTAGCAGCGCCAGGACTAGCGTACAAGAGACCCAGTACTTC.

V is TRBV18 and J is TRBJ2-2, with 14 nucleotides matching TRBD2. J gave up 6 bases and V 1 base, and 7 bases lay outside the gene matches. The germline CDR1 and CDR2 sequences are KGHSH and LQKENI. CDR3 length: 18 amino acids. The CDR3 DNA reads TGTGCCAGCTCACCACTGGGACTAGCGGGAGTTTTTTCCGGGGAGCTGTTTTTT. Translation gives CASSPLGLAGVFSGELFF. Drawing the rest from reference TRBV18 and TRBJ2-2, the complete variable domain is NAGVMQNPRHLVRRRGQEARLRCSPMKGHSHVYWYRQLPEEGLKFMVYLQKENIIDESGMPKERFSAEFPKEGPSILRIQQVVRGDSAAYFCASSPLGLAGVFSGELFFGEGSRLTVL.

The chain is built from TRBV19 and TRBJ1-5; 7 bases are shared with TRBD1. The CDR3 runs 15 residues. Germline CDR1 LNHDA, CDR2 SQIVND (reference sequence). The J segment lost 0 bases and the V segment lost 4 bases, leaving 3 bases of the junction unmatched. The CDR3 DNA sequence: TGTGCCAGTAGTAAGGGACAGTATAGCAATCAGCCCCAGCATTTT. Protein: CASSKGQYSNQPQHF.

CDR3 protein: CASSLRSVGGASPDTQYF. The CDR3 nucleotides are TGTGCCAGCAGCTTGCGGTCGGTCGGGGGGGCTTCCCCAGATACGCAGTATTTT. V usage is TRBV5-4 and J usage is TRBJ2-3, with TRBD2 identical over 8 bases. Germline V gene data show CDR1 as SGHNT and CDR2 as YYREEE (reference sequence). The CDR3 consists of 18 residues. Germline trimming cut 1 base from V and 4 bases from J; bases unmatched to any gene: 14.

The rearrangement links TRBV14 to TRBJ2-2, with D uncertain. The V and J ends lost 4 bases and 5 bases respectively, with 8 bases between them. This CDR3 has 13 residues. Per the germline V gene, CDR1 is SGHDN and CDR2 is FVKESK. CDR3 sequence: CASSLTVTGELFF. CDR3 DNA: TGTGCCAGCAGCCTAACAGTAACCGGGGAGCTGTTTTTT.

The rearrangement uses TRBV29-1 and TRBJ1-1, with 7 bases fitting TRBD1. Germline V gene lookup returns CDR1 SQVTM and CDR2 ANQGSEA. The CDR3 has 13 amino acids. V lost 3 bases to trimming and J lost 1 base; unmatched junction nucleotides: 2. This CDR3 is CSVETGRNTEAFF. The CDR3 nucleotides read TGCAGCGTTGAGACAGGGAGGAACACTGAAGCTTTCTTT.

The chain recombines TRBV7-2 with TRBJ1-5; D gene unclear. CDR3 length: 14 residues. The V end was cut by 2 bases, the J end by 10 bases, with 15 bases between. Per germline, CDR1 SGHTA and CDR2 FQGNSA. The CDR3 here is CASSLYGVLDPQHF. The CDR3 coding sequence is TGTGCCAGCAGCTTATACGGGGTTCTAGATCCCCAGCATTTT.

The chain has TRBV9 and TRBJ1-1; D is unresolved. V was clipped by 2 bases and J by 0 bases, with 8 bases between them. The CDR3 totals 14 residues. Germline V gene sequence: CDR1 SGDLS, CDR2 YYNGEE. CDR3: CASSVITVNTEAFF. The CDR3, as DNA: TGTGCCAGCAGCGTTATCACAGTGAACACTGAAGCTTTCTTT. Complete variable domain (other parts from reference TRBV9 and TRBJ1-1): DSGVTQTPKHLITATGQRVTLRCSPRSGDLSVYWYQQSLDQGLQFLIQYYNGEERAKGNILERFSAQQFPDLHSELNLSSLELGDSALYFCASSVITVNTEAFFGQGTRLTVV.

This clone occurred once. This rearrangement joins TRBV5-6 to TRBJ1-5; a possible D gene is TRBD1 (5 bases). Germline assignment: CDR1 SGHDT and CDR2 YYEEEE. The CDR3 totals 18 residues. V gave up 4 bases and J gave up 4 bases, with 24 bases separating them. The CDR3 region is CASSLTRDSRVGNQPQHF. For the CDR3, the DNA is TGTGCCAGCAGCCTAACCAGGGATTCCAGGGTCGGAAATCAGCCCCAGCATTTT.

Here the CDR3 DNA reads TGCGCCAGCAGCTTAGGGACAGGTTTCACAGATACGCAGTATTTT. It is translated as CASSLGTGFTDTQYF. The chain recombines TRBV5-1 with TRBJ2-3; 8 bases are shared with TRBD1. The V gene end was trimmed by 2 bases and the J gene end by 2 bases; junction bases not matched to a gene: 4. Per the germline V gene, CDR1 is SGHRS and CDR2 is YFSETQ. This CDR3 contains 15 residues.

V is TRBV6-5 and J is TRBJ2-7; tentatively, D is TRBD1 (6 bases). The CDR3 length is 12 residues. V lost 8 bases, J lost 4 bases, and 12 bases lay in between. Per the germline V gene, CDR1 is MNHEY and CDR2 is SVGAGI. The CDR3 region has the DNA TGTGCCAGCTCGACAGGAATTTACGAGCAGTACTTC. It yields the protein CASSTGIYEQYF.

The rearrangement uses TRBV5-1 and TRBJ2-7; possible D gene TRBD1, 6 bases. The CDR3 extends over 12 amino acids. V lost 8 bases to trimming and J lost 2 bases, with 11 bases between them. Germline CDR1 SGHRS, CDR2 YFSETQ. The CDR3 nucleotides are TGCGCCAGTCGGGACAACGCCTACGAGCAGTACTTC. It yields the protein CASRDNAYEQYF. Filled out from reference TRBV5-1 and TRBJ2-7, the complete variable domain reads KAGVTQTPRYLIKTRGQQVTLSCSPISGHRSVSWYQQTPGQGLQFLFEYFSETQRNKGNFPGRFSGRQFSNSRSEMNVSTLELGDSALYLCASRDNAYEQYFGPGTRLTVT.

The rearrangement uses TRBV3-1 (or the pseudogene TRBV3-2) and TRBJ1-4; tentative D call: TRBD1 (6 bases). V was trimmed by 7 bases and J by 0 bases, leaving 12 bases between them. CDR1 is LGHDT and CDR2 is YNNKEL in the germline V gene (reference sequence). The CDR3 totals 15 residues. In nucleotides, the CDR3 is TGTGCCAGCAAAGCCACAGGGTCAACTAATGAAAAACTGTTTTTT. It specifies CASKATGSTNEKLFF.

The chain recombines TRBV11-2 with TRBJ2-5, with D possibly matching TRBD2 (5 bases). The CDR3 sequence is 16 residues long. Per germline, CDR1 SGHAT and CDR2 FQNNGV. V gave up 5 bases and J gave up 1 base, with 17 bases separating them. The CDR3 coding sequence is TGTGCCAGCAGCGGCGAGGCGGGTGGGAGCCAAGAGACCCAGTACTTC. Amino acids: CASSGEAGGSQETQYF.

This chain links TRBV20-1 with TRBJ1-6; TRBD1 might be the D (5 bases). CDR3 length: 15 amino acids. Trimming left V 3 bases short and J 7 bases short, with 16 bases between. CDR1 and CDR2 from the germline V gene are DFQATT and SNEGSKA (reference sequence). The CDR3 bases are TGCAGTGCTAGTCCCAGCAGGGTGGTGAATTCACCCCTCCACTTT. As protein: CSASPSRVVNSPLHF.

This clone was found a few times. The chain employs TRBV5-6 and TRBJ2-2; weak D call: TRBD2 (5 bases). The length of the CDR3 is 15 residues. V lost 4 bases, J lost 6 bases, and 16 bases lay in between. Germline loops: CDR1 SGHDT, CDR2 YYEEEE. CDR3 coding DNA: TGTGCCAGCAGCCAAAGCTGGGGAGTACCCGGGGAGCTGTTTTTT. Amino acids: CASSQSWGVPGELFF.

The genes are TRBV11-2 and TRBJ2-6; D call uncertain. Germline CDR1 reads SGHAT; CDR2 reads FQNNGV. There are 17 residues in the CDR3. V shed 4 bases and J shed 0 bases, with 13 bases lying between them. The CDR3 sequence: CASSSHRLLSGANVLTF. In DNA, the CDR3 is TGTGCCAGCAGCTCCCATAGACTGCTCTCTGGGGCCAACGTCCTGACTTTC.

The V call is TRBV6-1, the J call TRBJ2-7; D is perhaps TRBD1 (5 bases). The CDR3 contains 14 residues. The V end lost 1 base, the J end lost 4 bases, and 11 bases lay between the germline ends. Germline V lookup: CDR1 MNHNS, CDR2 SASEGT. CDR3 in amino acids: CASSEVGHRYEQYF. The CDR3 DNA sequence: TGTGCCAGCAGTGAAGTTGGACATCGTTACGAGCAGTACTTC.

V gene TRBV3-1 (or the pseudogene TRBV3-2) combines with J gene TRBJ2-3, with TRBD2 identical over 11 bases. CDR3 length: 16 residues. V dropped 3 bases and J dropped 2; count of bases not matched to a gene: 4. Per germline, CDR1 LGHDT and CDR2 YNNKEL (reference sequence). The CDR3 region is CASSHRTSGLTDTQYF. CDR3 nucleotide sequence: TGTGCCAGCAGCCACCGGACTAGCGGGCTCACAGATACGCAGTATTTT.

The V call is TRBV5-1, the J call TRBJ1-1, with D perhaps matching TRBD1 (6 bases). Germline V gene sequence: CDR1 SGHRS, CDR2 YFSETQ. The V end was cut by 1 base, the J end by 8 bases, with 9 bases between. CDR3 length: 12 amino acids. This CDR3 is CASSLSQGEAFF. The CDR3 DNA reads as TGCGCCAGCAGCTTGTCCCAGGGGGAAGCTTTCTTT.

V gene TRBV2 combines with J gene TRBJ1-2; the D is unclear. The germline gives CDR1 SNHLY, CDR2 FYNNEI. V lost 4 bases and J lost 0, with 15 bases in between. There are 16 residues in the CDR3. This CDR3 is CASSVPEGQANYGYTF. DNA of the CDR3: TGTGCCAGCAGTGTTCCGGAGGGCCAAGCTAACTATGGCTACACCTTC.

The chain employs TRBV28 and TRBJ1-4, with D possibly matching TRBD1 (6 bases). Trimming removed 5 bases at V and 3 bases at J, with 19 bases between. The CDR3 length is 17 residues. In germline, CDR1 is MDHEN, CDR2 SYDVKM. CDR3 in DNA: TGTGCCAGCAGTGGGGAGGGGGGTCCTTACGCTAATGAAAAACTGTTTTTT. This codes for CASSGEGGPYANEKLFF.

The J gene is TRBJ1-2, the V gene TRBV6-2 or TRBV6-3; possibly TRBD1 for D (5 bases). The V and J ends lost 4 bases and 4 bases respectively, with 13 bases between them. Germline lookup yields CDR1 MNHEY and CDR2 SVGEGT. The CDR3 consists of 14 residues. CDR3 in amino acids: CASSSTVRGYGYTF. CDR3 DNA: TGTGCCAGCAGTTCGACAGTCCGTGGCTATGGCTACACCTTC.

This chain uses TRBV7-3 with TRBJ2-7; 9 bases agree with TRBD1. V trimming: 5 bases; J trimming: 6 bases; junction bases outside the gene matches: 11. The CDR3 loop spans 15 amino acids. CDR1 is SGHTA and CDR2 is FQGTGA in the germline V gene. This CDR3 is CASSLQPRTGVEQYF. The CDR3 nucleotides are TGTGCCAGCAGCCTCCAACCTCGGACAGGGGTCGAGCAGTACTTC.